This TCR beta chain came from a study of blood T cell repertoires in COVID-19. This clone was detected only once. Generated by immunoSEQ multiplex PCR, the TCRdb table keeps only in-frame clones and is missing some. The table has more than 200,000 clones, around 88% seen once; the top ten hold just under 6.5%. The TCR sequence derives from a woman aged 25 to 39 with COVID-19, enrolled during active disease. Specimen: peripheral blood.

The CDR3 protein is CATTPERAVNYGYTF. The CDR3 nucleotides read TGTGCCACCACACCGGAGAGGGCAGTAAACTATGGCTACACCTTC. V is TRBV19 and J is TRBJ1-2, with D unclear. The germline V and J ends were trimmed by 10 bases and 2 bases, with 20 bases remaining between them. CDR3 length equals 15 residues. Germline CDR1 is LNHDA and CDR2 is SQIVND (reference sequence).